This T cell receptor beta chain was identified during a study of T-cell reconstitution after alpha-beta-depleted transplantation in children. Study results and caveats: It was reported that alpha-beta T cells came from several hundred expanded graft clones (about two months after transplant).

As to this clonotype: What it recognizes is unknown.

Unique molecular identifiers were incorporated during preparation of the TCRbeta library. TCRdb independently ran MiXCR on the PCR reads; one entry per CDR3 protein. The table includes about 210,000 distinct CDR3 sequences, around a sixth detected once. The source is a male patient under 10 years old who had a stem cell transplant for acute lymphoblastic leukemia, so the T cells may come from the graft donor. Sample: PBMCs, mostly from graft donor cells, taken 360 days after TCRalphabeta/CD19-depleted stem cell transplant.

For the CDR3, the DNA is TGTGCCAGCAGCTCGCAGGGACAGGGCACCGGGGAGCTGTTTTTT. This encodes CASSSQGQGTGELFF. The chain links TRBV7-2 to TRBJ2-2; 9 nucleotides line up with TRBD1. Germline CDR1 and CDR2: SGHTA and FQGNSA. CDR3 size: 15 residues. V was pared by 4 bases and J by 4 bases, with 4 bases of the junction left unmatched.